This T cell receptor (beta chain) was sequenced during a study of T cells in Graves' hyperthyroidism and ophthalmopathy. From germline, CDR1 is SGHRS and CDR2 YFSETQ. Trimming cost V 4 bases and J 7 bases, with 17 bases left between them. CDR3 length: 15 residues. In its sample, this clonotype was seen many times. RNA transcripts were the template for amplifying TCR beta CDR3 regions. The TCR CDR3 first-round RT-PCR relied on the HTBI primer set. TCRdb re-called the multiplex PCR reads with MiXCR, one entry per CDR3 protein. The sample has 550,000 to 650,000 distinct CDR3 sequences, 12% to 15% seen once.

The genes are TRBV5-1 and TRBJ1-4, with D unresolved. The receptor was isolated from a woman aged 40 to 50 with Graves' hyperthyroidism. The sample comprised blood. The CDR3 reads CASSQFVAFGEKLFF. In nucleotides, the CDR3 is TGCGCCAGCAGCCAATTCGTCGCATTCGGTGAAAAACTGTTTTTT.